This T cell receptor (beta chain) was recovered during a study of T-cell reconstitution after alpha-beta-depleted transplantation in children. Broader study findings: About two months after transplant, alpha-beta T cells reportedly came from several hundred expanded graft clones. The authors attributed T-cell counts and diversity one year after transplant mostly to newly produced T cells. The high TCRbeta diversity at day 60 in some patients came from surviving recipient T cells and thymic progenitors.

The table lists this clonotype with a few counts. Antigen: not known. The CDR3 consists of 19 residues. Molecular barcoding with unique molecular identifiers was used for the TCRbeta library. MiXCR was run by TCRdb on the PCR reads, yielding one entry per CDR3 protein. The sample yields roughly 250,000 distinct CDR3 sequences, 8.2% seen once. The rearrangement links TRBV21-1 to TRBJ2-1; the table's D call, TRBD2, was not checked against the DNA. TRBV21-1 is a recognized pseudogene. Specimen: PBMCs, mostly from graft donor cells, collected 180 days after TCRalphabeta/CD19-depleted stem cell transplant. This TCR was sampled from a male patient aged 10 to 17 who had a stem cell transplant for acute lymphoblastic leukemia, so the T cells may come from the graft donor. The CDR3 sequence: CASSKEGTSGESSYNEQFF. CDR3 bases: TGTGCCAGCAGCAAAGAGGGGACTAGCGGGGAAAGCTCCTACAATGAGCAGTTCTTC.